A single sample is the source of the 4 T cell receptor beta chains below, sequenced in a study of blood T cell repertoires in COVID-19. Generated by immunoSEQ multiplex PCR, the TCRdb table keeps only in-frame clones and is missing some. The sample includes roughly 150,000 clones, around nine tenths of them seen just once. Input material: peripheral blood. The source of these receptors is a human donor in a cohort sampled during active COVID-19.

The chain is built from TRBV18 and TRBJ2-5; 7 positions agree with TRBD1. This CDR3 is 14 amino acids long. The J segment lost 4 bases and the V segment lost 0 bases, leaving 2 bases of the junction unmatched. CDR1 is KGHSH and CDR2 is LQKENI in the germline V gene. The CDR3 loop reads CASSPPSGGETQYF. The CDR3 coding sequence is TGTGCCAGCTCACCACCTTCAGGGGGAGAGACCCAGTACTTC.

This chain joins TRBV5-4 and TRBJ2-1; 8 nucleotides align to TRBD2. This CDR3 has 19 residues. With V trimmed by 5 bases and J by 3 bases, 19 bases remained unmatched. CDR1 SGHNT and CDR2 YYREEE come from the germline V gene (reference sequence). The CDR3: CASREGAGGPVLHYNEQFF. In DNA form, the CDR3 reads TGTGCCAGCAGAGAAGGCGCGGGAGGCCCAGTACTACACTACAATGAGCAGTTCTTC.

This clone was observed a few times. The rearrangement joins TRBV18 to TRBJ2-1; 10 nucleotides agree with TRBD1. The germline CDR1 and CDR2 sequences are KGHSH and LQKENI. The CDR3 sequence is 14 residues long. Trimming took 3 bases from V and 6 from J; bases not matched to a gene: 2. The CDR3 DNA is TGTGCCAGCTCACCGCGGACAGGGGGCAATGAGCAGTTCTTC. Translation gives CASSPRTGGNEQFF.

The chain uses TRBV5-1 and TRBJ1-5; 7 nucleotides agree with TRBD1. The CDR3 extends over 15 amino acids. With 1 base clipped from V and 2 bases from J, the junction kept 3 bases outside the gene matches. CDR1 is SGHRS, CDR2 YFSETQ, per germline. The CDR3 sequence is CASSLTGVGNQPQHF. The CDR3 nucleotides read TGCGCCAGCAGCTTGACAGGGGTTGGCAATCAGCCCCAGCATTTT.